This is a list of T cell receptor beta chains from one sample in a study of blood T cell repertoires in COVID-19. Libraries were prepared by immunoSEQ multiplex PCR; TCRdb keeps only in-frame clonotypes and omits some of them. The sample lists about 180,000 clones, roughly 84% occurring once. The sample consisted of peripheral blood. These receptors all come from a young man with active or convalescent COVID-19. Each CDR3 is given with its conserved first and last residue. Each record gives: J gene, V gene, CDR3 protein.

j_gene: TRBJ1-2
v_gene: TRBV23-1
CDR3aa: CASSGGCHGYGYTF

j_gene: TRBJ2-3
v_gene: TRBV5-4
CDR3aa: CASSQDRGFTDTQYF

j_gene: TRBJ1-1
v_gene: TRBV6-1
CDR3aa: CASSEAWEGYSGKNTEAFF

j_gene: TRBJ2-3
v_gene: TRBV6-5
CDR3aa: CASSLMGGGTDTQYF

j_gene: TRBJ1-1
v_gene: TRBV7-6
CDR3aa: CASSNQGIGNTEAFF

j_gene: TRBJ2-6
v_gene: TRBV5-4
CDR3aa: CASSPGTGMNGANVLTF

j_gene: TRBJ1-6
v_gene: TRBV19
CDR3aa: CASSDDRGDNSPLHF

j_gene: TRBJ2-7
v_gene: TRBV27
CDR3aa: CASTPSGRNGEQYF

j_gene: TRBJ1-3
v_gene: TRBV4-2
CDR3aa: CASSQVSGWGGNTIYF

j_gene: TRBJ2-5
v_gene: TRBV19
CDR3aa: CASRADRGKQETQYF

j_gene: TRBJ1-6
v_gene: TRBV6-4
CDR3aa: CASRLQFGSPLHF

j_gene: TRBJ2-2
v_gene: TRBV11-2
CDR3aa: CASSPHPGSTGELFF

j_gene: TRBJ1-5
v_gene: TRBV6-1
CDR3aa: CASSELGGNQPQHF

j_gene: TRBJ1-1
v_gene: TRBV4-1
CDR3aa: CASSQDGDSLNTEAFF

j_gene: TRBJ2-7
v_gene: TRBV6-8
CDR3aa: CASSLTHRRSSYEQYF

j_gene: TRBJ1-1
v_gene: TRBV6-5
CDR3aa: CASSNDGVKTEAFF

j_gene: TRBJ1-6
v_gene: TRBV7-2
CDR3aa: CASSLRQGANSPLHF

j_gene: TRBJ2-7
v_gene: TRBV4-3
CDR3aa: CASSQEWRDAYEQYF

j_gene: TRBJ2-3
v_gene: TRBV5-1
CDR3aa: CASSAGGTDTQYF

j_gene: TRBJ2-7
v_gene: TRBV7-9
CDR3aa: CASSPIGSGRGHEQYF

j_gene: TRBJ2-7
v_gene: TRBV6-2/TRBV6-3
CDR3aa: CASSYPGTPPPKQYF

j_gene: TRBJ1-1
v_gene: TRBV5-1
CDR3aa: CASSPGGLVEAFF

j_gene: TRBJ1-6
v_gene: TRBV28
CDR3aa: CASTRTGNNSPLHF

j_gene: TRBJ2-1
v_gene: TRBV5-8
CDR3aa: CASSSDSSYNEQFF

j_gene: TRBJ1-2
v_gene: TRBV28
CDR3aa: CASTLDRNYGYTF

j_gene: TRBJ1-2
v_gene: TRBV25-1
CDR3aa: CASSVSYRGHSGYTF

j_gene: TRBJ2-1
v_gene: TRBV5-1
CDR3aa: CASSLDGVDEQFF

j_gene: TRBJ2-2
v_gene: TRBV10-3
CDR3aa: CAIDASGKGTGELFF

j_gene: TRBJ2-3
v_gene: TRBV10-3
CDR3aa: CAISRLAGITDTQYF

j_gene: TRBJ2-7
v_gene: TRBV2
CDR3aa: CASSGSRPNYEQYF

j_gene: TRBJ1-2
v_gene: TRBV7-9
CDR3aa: CASSLADRDNYGYTF

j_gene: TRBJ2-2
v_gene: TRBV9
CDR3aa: CASSVGLAGARPNTGELFF

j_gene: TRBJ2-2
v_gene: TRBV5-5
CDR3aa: CASSLRTGLAGTGELFF

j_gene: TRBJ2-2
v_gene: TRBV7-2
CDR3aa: CASSRPGQGSNTGELFF

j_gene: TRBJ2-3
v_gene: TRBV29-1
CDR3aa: CSVASGSLKDTQYF

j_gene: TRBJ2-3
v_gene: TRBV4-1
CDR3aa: CASSLTGQPSTDTQYF

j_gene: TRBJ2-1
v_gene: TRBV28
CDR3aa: CASSLVSRSGRGGRGSYNEQFF

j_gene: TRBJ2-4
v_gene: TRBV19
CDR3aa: CASSEAGAKNIQYF

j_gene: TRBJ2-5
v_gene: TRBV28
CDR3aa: CASSLEGGETQYF

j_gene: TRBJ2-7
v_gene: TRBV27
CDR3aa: CASSLSRGGSYEQYF